A selection of T cell receptor beta chains follows, all from one sample in a study of blood T cell repertoires in COVID-19. Assay: immunoSEQ multiplex PCR; the TCRdb copy retains only in-frame clones and omits some. The repertoire holds some 150,000 clones, with around 73% as singletons. The sample comprised PBMCs or T cells enriched from blood (not recorded which). These receptors came from a woman aged 45-65 years who had recovered from COVID-19. The CDR3 runs from the conserved cysteine through the conserved F or W. D genes are given only for firm matches. Some rows have no size entry. The others give once, few or many, or a class for an expanded clone.

v_call,d_call,clone_size,j_call,cdr3_aa,cdr3_nt
TRBV5-1,.,.,TRBJ2-2,CASSYGEVGELFF,TGCGCCAGCAGCTATGGGGAGGTCGGGGAGCTGTTTTTT
TRBV5-8,.,once,TRBJ2-1,CASAGFEEQFF,TGTGCCAGCGCGGGGTTTGAGGAGCAGTTCTTC
TRBV6-1,.,.,TRBJ1-2,CASSENGGRDGYTF,TGTGCCAGCAGTGAAAACGGGGGACGCGATGGCTACACCTTC
TRBV7-9,TRBD1,.,TRBJ1-2,CASSFEPADRGYGYTF,TGTGCCAGCAGCTTTGAACCAGCCGACAGGGGGTATGGCTACACCTTC
TRBV2,TRBD1,.,TRBJ2-7,CASSRGQGASYEQYF,TGTGCCAGCAGTCGGGGACAGGGGGCCTCCTACGAGCAGTACTTC
TRBV7-9,.,.,TRBJ1-5,CASSRGGVRNQPQHF,TGTGCCAGCAGCCGCGGCGGGGTGCGAAATCAGCCCCAGCATTTT
TRBV2,.,.,TRBJ1-6,CASSMLGSSRYNSPLHF,TGTGCCAGCAGTATGCTCGGGAGCTCCCGTTATAATTCACCCCTCCACTTT
TRBV6-5,.,.,TRBJ2-1,CARFRDYNEQFF,TGTGCCAGATTCCGGGACTACAATGAGCAGTTCTTC
TRBV6-5,TRBD1,.,TRBJ1-5,CASSSTGQGSQPQHF,TGTGCCAGCAGTTCCACAGGACAGGGCAGCCAGCCCCAGCATTTT
TRBV3-1/TRBV3-2,.,.,TRBJ1-5,CASSQDGGYQPQHF,TGTGCCAGCAGCCAAGATGGGGGGTATCAGCCCCAGCATTTT
TRBV5-1,.,.,TRBJ1-4,CASSLGGIREKLFF,TGCGCCAGCAGCTTGGGAGGGATCCGGGAAAAACTGTTTTTT
TRBV28,.,.,TRBJ1-5,CASGSSNQPQHF,TGTGCCAGCGGCTCTAGCAATCAGCCCCAGCATTTT
TRBV7-9,.,.,TRBJ1-5,CASSLARGSLNQPQHF,TGTGCCAGCAGCTTAGCGCGGGGCAGCCTAAATCAGCCCCAGCATTTT
TRBV4-1,.,.,TRBJ2-1,CASSQDRGTTGSYNEQFF,TGCGCCAGCAGCCAAGATAGGGGGACAACCGGGTCCTACAATGAGCAGTTCTTC
TRBV2,TRBD1,.,TRBJ1-2,CASGTGDYGYTF,TGTGCCAGCGGCACAGGGGACTATGGCTACACCTTC
TRBV16,.,.,TRBJ1-6,CASSQVWGPDSPLHF,TGTGCCAGCAGCCAAGTGTGGGGGCCCGATTCACCCCTCCACTTT
TRBV10-1,.,.,TRBJ1-5,CASSDGAGQPQHF,TGCGCCAGCAGTGATGGTGCCGGGCAGCCCCAGCATTTT
TRBV11-2,TRBD2,.,TRBJ2-2,CASSPNRYAGENTGELFF,TGTGCCAGCAGCCCGAACCGCTACGCGGGGGAGAACACCGGGGAGCTGTTTTTT
TRBV7-3,.,.,TRBJ1-2,CASSLGRTYGYTF,TGTGCCAGCAGCCTCGGACGGACTTATGGCTACACCTTC
TRBV19,.,.,TRBJ1-5,CASSIGVGSNQPQHF,TGTGCCAGTAGTATTGGAGTCGGGAGCAATCAGCCCCAGCATTTT
TRBV29-1,.,few,TRBJ1-1,CSVEDLMGATEAFF,TGCAGCGTTGAAGATTTAATGGGGGCCACTGAAGCTTTCTTT
TRBV29-1,.,.,TRBJ1-4,CSGRGSEKLFF,TGCAGCGGGAGAGGGAGTGAAAAACTGTTTTTT
TRBV30,.,.,TRBJ1-3,CAWGRQKGNTIYF,TGTGCCTGGGGACGACAAAAGGGAAACACCATATATTTT
TRBV27,TRBD1,.,TRBJ1-1,CASSLRQGNTEAFF,TGTGCCAGCAGTTTAAGACAGGGGAACACTGAAGCTTTCTTT
TRBV6-6,.,once,TRBJ2-3,CASSYSRVGTDTQYF,TGTGCCAGCAGTTACTCGAGGGTAGGAACAGATACGCAGTATTTT
TRBV10-3,TRBD1,.,TRBJ2-5,CAISRDRGDQETQYF,TGTGCCATCAGTAGGGACAGGGGGGACCAAGAGACCCAGTACTTC